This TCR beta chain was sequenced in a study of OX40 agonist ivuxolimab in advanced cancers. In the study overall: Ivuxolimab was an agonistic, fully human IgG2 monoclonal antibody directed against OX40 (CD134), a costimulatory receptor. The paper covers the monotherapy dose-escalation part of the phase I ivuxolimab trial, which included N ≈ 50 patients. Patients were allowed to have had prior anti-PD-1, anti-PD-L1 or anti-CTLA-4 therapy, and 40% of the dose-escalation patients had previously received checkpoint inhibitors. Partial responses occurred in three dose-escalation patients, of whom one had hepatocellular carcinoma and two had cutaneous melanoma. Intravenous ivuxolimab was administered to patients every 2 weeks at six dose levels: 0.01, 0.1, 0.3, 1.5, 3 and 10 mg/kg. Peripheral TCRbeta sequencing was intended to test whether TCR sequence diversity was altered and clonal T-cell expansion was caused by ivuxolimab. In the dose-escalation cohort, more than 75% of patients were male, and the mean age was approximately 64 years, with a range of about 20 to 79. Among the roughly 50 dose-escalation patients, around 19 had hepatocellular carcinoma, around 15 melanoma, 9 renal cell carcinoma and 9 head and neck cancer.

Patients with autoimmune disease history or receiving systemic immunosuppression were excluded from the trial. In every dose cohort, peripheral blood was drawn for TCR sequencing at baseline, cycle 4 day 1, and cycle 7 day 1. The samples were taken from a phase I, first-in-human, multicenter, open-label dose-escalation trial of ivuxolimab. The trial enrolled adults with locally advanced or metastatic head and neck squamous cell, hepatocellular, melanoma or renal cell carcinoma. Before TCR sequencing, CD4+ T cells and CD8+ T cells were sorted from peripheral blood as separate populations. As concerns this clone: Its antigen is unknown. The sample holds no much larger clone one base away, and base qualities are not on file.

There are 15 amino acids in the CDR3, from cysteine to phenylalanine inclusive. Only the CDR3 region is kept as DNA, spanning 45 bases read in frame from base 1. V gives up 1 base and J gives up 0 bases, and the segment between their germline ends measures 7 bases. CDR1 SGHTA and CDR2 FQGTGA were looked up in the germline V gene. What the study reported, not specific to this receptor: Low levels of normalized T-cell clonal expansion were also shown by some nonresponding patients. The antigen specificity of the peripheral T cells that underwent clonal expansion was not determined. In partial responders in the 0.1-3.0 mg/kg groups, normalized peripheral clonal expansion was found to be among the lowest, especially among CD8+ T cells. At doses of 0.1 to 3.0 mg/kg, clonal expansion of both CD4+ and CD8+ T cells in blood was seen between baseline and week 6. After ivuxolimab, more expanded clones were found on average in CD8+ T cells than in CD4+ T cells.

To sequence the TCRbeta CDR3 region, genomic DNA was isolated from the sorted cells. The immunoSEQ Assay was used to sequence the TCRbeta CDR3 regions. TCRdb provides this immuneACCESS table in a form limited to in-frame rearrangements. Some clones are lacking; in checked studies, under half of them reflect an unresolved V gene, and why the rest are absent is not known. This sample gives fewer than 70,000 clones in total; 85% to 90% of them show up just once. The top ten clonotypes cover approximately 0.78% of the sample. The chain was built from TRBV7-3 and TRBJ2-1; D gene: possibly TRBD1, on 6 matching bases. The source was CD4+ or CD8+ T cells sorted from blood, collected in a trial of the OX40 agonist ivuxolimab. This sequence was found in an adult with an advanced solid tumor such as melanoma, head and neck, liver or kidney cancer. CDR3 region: CASSLNRASYNEQFF. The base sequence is TGTGCCAGCAGCTTAAACAGGGCCTCCTACAATGAGCAGTTCTTC.